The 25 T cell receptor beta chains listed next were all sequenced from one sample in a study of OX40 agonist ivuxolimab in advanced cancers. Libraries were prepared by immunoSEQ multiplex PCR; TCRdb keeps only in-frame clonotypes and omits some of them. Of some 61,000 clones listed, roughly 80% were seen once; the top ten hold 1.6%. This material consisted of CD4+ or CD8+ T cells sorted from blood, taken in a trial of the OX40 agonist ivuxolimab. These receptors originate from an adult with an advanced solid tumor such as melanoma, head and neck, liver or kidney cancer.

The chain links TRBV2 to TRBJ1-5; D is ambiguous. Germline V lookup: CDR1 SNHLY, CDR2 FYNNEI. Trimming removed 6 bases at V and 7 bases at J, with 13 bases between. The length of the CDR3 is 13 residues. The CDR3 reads CASRVGKAQPQHF. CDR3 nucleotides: TGTGCCAGCAGGGTAGGAAAGGCCCAGCCCCAGCATTTT.

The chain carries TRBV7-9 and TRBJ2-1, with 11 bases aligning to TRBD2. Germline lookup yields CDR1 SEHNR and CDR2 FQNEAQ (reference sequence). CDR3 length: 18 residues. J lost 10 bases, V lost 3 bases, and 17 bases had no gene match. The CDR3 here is CASSFSPPAGTSGREQFF. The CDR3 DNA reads TGTGCCAGCAGCTTTAGCCCACCCGCAGGGACTAGCGGTAGGGAGCAGTTCTTC.

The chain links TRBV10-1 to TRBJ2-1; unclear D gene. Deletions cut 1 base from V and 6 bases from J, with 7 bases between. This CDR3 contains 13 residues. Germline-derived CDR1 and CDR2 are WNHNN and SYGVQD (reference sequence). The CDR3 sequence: CASSEFPTNEQFF. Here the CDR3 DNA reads TGCGCCAGCAGTGAGTTTCCCACCAATGAGCAGTTCTTC.

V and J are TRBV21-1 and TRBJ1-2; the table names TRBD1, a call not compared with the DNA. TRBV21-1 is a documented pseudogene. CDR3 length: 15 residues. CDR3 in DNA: TGTGCCAGCAGCGCTGGGGACAGGGTCGGAAAAGTCTACACCTTC. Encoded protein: CASSAGDRVGKVYTF.

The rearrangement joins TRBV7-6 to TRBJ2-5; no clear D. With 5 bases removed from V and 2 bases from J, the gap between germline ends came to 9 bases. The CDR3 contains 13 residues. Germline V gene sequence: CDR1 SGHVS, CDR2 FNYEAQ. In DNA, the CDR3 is TGTGCCAGCAGCCAAGGACGGCAAGAGACCCAGTACTTC. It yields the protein CASSQGRQETQYF.

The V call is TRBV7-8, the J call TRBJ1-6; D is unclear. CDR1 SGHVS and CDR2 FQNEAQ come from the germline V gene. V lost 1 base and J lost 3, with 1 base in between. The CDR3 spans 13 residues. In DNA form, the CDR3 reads TGTGCCAGCAGCTTAGACTATAATTCACCCCTCCACTTT. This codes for CASSLDYNSPLHF.

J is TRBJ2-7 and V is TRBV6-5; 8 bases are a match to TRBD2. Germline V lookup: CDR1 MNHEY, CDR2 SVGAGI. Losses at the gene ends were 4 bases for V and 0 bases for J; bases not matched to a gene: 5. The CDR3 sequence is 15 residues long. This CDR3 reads CASSSERETSYEQYF. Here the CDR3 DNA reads TGTGCCAGCAGTTCGGAGCGGGAGACCTCCTACGAGCAGTACTTC.

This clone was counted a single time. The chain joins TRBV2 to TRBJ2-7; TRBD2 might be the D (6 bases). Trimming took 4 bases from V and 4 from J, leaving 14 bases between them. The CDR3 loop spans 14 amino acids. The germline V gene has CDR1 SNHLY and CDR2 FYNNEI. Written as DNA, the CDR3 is TGTGCCAGCAGTGCGGCACAGGCGGGATACGAGCAGTACTTC. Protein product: CASSAAQAGYEQYF.

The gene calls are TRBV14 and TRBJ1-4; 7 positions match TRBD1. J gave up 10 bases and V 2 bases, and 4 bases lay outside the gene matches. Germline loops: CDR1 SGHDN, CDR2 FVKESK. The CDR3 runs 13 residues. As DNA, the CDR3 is TGTGCCAGCAGCCAAAGCCGACAGGGAAAACTGTTTTTT. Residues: CASSQSRQGKLFF.

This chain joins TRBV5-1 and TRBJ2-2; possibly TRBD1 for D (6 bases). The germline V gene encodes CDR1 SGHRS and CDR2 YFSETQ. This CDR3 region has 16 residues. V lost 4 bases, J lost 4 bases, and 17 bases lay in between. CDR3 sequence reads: CASSPTQGFVTGELFF. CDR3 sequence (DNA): TGCGCCAGCAGCCCGACACAGGGCTTTGTCACCGGGGAGCTGTTTTTT.

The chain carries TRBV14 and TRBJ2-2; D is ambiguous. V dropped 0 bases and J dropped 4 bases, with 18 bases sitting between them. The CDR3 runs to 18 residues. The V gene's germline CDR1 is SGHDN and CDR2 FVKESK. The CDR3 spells CASSQEQPGLGGTGELFF. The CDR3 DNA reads TGTGCCAGCAGCCAAGAGCAACCCGGGTTGGGTGGCACCGGGGAGCTGTTTTTT.

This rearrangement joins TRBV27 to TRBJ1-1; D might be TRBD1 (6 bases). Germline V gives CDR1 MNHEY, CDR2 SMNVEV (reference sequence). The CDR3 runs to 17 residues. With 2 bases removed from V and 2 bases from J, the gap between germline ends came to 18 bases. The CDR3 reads CASSLTCLGQPNTEAFF. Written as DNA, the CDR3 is TGTGCCAGCAGTTTAACCTGTCTCGGACAGCCCAACACTGAAGCTTTCTTT.

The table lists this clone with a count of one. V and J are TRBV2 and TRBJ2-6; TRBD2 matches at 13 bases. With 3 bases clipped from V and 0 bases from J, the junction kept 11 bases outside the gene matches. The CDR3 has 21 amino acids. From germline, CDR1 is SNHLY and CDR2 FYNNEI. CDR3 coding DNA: TGTGCCAGCAGTGACCCTCGGACTAGCGGGGGTTCGAGCTCTGGGGCCAACGTCCTGACTTTC. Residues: CASSDPRTSGGSSSGANVLTF.

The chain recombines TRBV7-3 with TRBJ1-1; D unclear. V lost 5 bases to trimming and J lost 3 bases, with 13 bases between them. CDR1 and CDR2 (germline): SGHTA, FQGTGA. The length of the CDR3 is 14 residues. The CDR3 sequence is CASSVRGEDTEAFF. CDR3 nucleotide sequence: TGTGCCAGCAGCGTACGGGGAGAGGACACTGAAGCTTTCTTT.

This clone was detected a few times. CDR3 nucleotides: TGTGCCAGCAGCTTAGGACTAGCGGGAGGGTGGGATGAGCAGTTCTTC. This sequence encodes CASSLGLAGGWDEQFF. The chain is built from TRBV7-8 and TRBJ2-1; 14 nucleotides line up with TRBD2. V gave up 1 base and J gave up 8 bases; unmatched junction bases: 4. The CDR3 extends over 16 amino acids. Germline CDR1 SGHVS, CDR2 FQNEAQ. Supplemented by reference TRBV7-8 and TRBJ2-1, the full variable domain reads GAGVSQSPRYKVAKRGQDVALRCDPISGHVSLFWYQQALGQGPEFLTYFQNEAQLDKSGLPSDRFFAERPEGSVSTLKIQRTQQEDSAVYLCASSLGLAGGWDEQFFGPGTRLTVL.

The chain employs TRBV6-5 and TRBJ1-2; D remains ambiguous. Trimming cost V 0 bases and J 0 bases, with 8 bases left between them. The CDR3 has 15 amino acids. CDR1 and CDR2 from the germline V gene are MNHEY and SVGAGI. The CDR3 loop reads CASSYSRGANYGYTF. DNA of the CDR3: TGTGCCAGCAGTTACTCTCGTGGAGCTAACTATGGCTACACCTTC.

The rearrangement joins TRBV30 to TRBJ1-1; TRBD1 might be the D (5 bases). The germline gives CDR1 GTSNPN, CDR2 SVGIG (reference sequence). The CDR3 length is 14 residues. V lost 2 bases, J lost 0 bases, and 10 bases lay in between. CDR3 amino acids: CAWSKTGLNTEAFF. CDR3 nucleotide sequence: TGTGCCTGGAGTAAAACAGGATTGAACACTGAAGCTTTCTTT.

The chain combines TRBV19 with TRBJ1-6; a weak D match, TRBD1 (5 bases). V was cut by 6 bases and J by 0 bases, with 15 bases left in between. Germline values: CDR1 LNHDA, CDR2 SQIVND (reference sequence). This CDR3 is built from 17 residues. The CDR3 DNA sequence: TGTGCCAGTAGCTCCGGGACCCAGAGCTCCTATAATTCACCCCTCCACTTT. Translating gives CASSSGTQSSYNSPLHF.

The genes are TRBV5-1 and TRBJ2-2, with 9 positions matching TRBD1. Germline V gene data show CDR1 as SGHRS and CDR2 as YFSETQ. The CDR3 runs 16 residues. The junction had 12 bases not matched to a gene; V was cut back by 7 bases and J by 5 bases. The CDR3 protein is CASWVSLDRGTGELFF. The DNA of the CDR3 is TGCGCCAGCTGGGTCTCCTTGGACAGGGGAACCGGGGAGCTGTTTTTT.

The CDR3 reads CASSQDWGSSNQPQHF. The DNA for the CDR3 is TGCGCCAGCAGCCAAGATTGGGGCAGCAGCAATCAGCCCCAGCATTTT. This chain links TRBV4-1 with TRBJ1-5; possibly TRBD1 for D (5 bases). Germline V gene lookup returns CDR1 MGHRA and CDR2 YSYEKL. V lost 0 bases to trimming and J lost 1 base, with 10 bases between them. This CDR3 comprises 16 residues.

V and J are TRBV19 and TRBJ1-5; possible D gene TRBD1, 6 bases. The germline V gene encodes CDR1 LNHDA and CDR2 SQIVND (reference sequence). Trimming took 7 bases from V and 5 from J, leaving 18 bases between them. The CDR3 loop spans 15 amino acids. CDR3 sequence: CASTAAGARDQPQHF. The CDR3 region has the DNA TGTGCCAGTACCGCAGCGGGGGCGAGAGATCAGCCCCAGCATTTT.

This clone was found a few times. CDR3 protein: CASGGQGYGYTF. The DNA for the CDR3 is TGTGCCAGTGGTGGTCAGGGGTATGGCTACACCTTC. V gene TRBV28 combines with J gene TRBJ1-2; maybe TRBD1 (6 bases). The CDR3 totals 12 residues. Germline assignment: CDR1 MDHEN and CDR2 SYDVKM. V was cut by 9 bases and J by 5 bases, with 13 bases left in between.

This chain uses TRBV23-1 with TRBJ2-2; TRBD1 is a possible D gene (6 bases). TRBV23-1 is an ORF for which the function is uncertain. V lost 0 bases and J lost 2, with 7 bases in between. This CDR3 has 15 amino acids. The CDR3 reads CASSQSRGNTGELFF. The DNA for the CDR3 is TGCGCCAGCAGTCAATCCAGGGGAAACACCGGGGAGCTGTTTTTT.

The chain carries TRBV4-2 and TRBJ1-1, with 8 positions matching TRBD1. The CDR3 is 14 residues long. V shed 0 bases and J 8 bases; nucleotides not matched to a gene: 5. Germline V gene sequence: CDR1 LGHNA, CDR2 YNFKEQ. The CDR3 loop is CASSQDSRDREAFF. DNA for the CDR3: TGTGCCAGCAGCCAAGATTCCCGGGACAGGGAAGCTTTCTTT.

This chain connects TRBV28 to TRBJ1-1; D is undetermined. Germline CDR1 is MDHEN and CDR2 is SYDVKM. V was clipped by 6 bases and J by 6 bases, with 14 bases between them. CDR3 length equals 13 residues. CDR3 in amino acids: CASRTPEYAEAFF. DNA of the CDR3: TGTGCCAGCAGGACCCCCGAATACGCTGAAGCTTTCTTT.